This TCR beta chain was identified in a study of cytomegalovirus exposure and HLA in healthy donors. At sampling all donors were nominally healthy, likely with unrecorded immune exposures. Vbeta (60) and Jbeta (13) primers were used in the PCR. Authors' processing steps: In a later analysis, some 80 million unique TCR beta chains included roughly 11 million shared by two or more donors. Sequencing used immunoSEQ multiplex PCR; TCRdb keeps in-frame clones, though not all of them. That table supplies the V and J calls and clone size; D and trimming were determined from the DNA. The data hold about 120,000 clones, with over 80% observed a single time. General study results and limits: Earlier results showed most TCR beta V segments being productive about 87% or about 30% of the time. DRB1 had the most TCR associations and HLA-C the fewest, a later analysis found, with rates varying by HLA locus.

This clone was seen a few times. Its specificity is unknown. Germline trimming cut 6 bases from V and 7 bases from J; bases unmatched to any gene: 5. The CDR3 consists of 14 residues. CDR1 and CDR2 (germline): MNHEY, SMNVEV (reference sequence). The specimen sequenced was PBMCs. V usage is TRBV27 and J usage is TRBJ1-6; 8 bases line up with TRBD1. The sequence derives from a man between 25 and 39 years old in good health and CMV-seronegative. The chain's CDR3 is CASRQGQGNSPLHF. In nucleotides, the CDR3 is TGTGCCAGCAGACAAGGACAGGGAAATTCACCCCTCCACTTT.